What follows describes a single TCR beta chain. This sample is drawn from a study of blood T cell repertoires in COVID-19. Study overall: The cDNA or gDNA used as material had been derived from T cells, B-cell-depleted T cells, or PBMCs.

In the study's own analysis: Amplification from reference gene primers served as the basis for estimated nucleated cell counts. TCRdb's copy holds only in-frame clones and misses some; the assay was immunoSEQ multiplex PCR. The D gene and trimming were derived from the DNA, and the V and J assignments and clone size from that table. The table includes a few hundred thousand clones, over 80% detected once. The CDR3 spans 10 residues. Ages ranged from roughly 18 to 100 years, with residence in approximately 23 US areas. Participants had their cohort set by participant-reported clinical history. The chain couples TRBV12-1 to TRBJ2-1; the table gives TRBD2 as D, unverified against the DNA. TRBV12-1 is flagged as a pseudogene. This receptor was identified in a human donor in a cohort exposed to, infected with or recovered from COVID-19 (not recorded which). The donor label of this sample is uncertain. Sample: PBMCs or T cells enriched from blood (not recorded which). The chain's CDR3 is CARLADEQFF. CDR3 in DNA: TGTGCCAGACTCGCGGATGAGCAGTTCTTC.